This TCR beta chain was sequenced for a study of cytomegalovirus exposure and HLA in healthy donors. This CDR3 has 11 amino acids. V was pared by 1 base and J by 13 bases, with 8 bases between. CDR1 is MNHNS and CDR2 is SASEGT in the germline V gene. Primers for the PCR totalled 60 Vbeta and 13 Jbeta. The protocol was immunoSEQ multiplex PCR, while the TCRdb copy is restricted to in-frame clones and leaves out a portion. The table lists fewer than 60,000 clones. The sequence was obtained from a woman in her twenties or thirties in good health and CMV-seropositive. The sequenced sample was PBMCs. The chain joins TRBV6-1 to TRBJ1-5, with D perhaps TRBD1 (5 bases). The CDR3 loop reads CASSEGRQQHF. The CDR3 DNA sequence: TGTGCCAGCAGTGAAGGGAGACAGCAGCATTTT.